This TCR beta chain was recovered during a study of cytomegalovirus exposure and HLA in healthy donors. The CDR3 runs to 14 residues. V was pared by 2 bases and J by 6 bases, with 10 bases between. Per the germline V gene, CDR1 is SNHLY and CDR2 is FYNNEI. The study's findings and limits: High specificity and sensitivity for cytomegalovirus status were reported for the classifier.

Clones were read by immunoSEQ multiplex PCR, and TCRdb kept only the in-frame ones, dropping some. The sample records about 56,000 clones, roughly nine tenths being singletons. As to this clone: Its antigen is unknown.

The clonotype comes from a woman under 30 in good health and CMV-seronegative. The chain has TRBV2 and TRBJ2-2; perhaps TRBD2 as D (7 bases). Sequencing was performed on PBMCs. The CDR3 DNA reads TGTGCCAGCAGTGAATTAGGGGGGGCCGGGGAGCTGTTTTTT. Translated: CASSELGGAGELFF.